One sample yielded the 23 T cell receptor beta chains listed below, sequenced in a study of blood T cell repertoires in COVID-19. Profiling relied on immunoSEQ multiplex PCR, and the TCRdb table lists in-frame clones only, not all of them. The repertoire has fewer than 200,000 clones, roughly 82% of them found once; the top ten carry about 8.4%. The material sequenced was peripheral blood. The receptors derive from a woman aged 70-85 years with acute or convalescent COVID-19.

This clone was seen just once. V usage is TRBV11-2 and J usage is TRBJ1-3; 8 bases fit TRBD1. Germline V CDR1 and CDR2: SGHAT, FQNNGV. J lost 2 bases, V lost 3 bases, and 6 bases had no gene match. This CDR3 has 16 residues. CDR3 sequence reads: CASSFGQGGTGNTIYF. DNA for the CDR3: TGTGCCAGCAGCTTTGGACAGGGAGGAACTGGAAACACCATATATTTT.

This clone was detected only once. The chain combines TRBV6-4 with TRBJ2-1; TRBD2 matches at 14 bases. Germline loops: CDR1 MRHNA, CDR2 SNTAGT. J lost 4 bases, V lost 3 bases, and 5 bases had no gene match. The length of the CDR3 is 17 residues. The CDR3 region has the DNA TGTGCCAGCAGTGAGGCGACTAGCGGGGGGGCATACAATGAGCAGTTCTTC. Protein product: CASSEATSGGAYNEQFF.

This clone was recorded only once. The chain joins TRBV7-8 to TRBJ1-6, with 7 bases matching TRBD1. V lost 5 bases to trimming and J lost 10 bases; unmatched junction nucleotides: 5. In germline, CDR1 is SGHVS, CDR2 FQNEAQ. The CDR3 is 13 amino acids. CDR3 protein: CASSPTGVSPLHF. The CDR3 nucleotides are TGTGCCAGCAGCCCAACAGGGGTCTCACCCCTCCACTTT.

The chain joins TRBV2 to TRBJ2-7; D is possibly TRBD2 (6 bases). The CDR3 totals 11 residues. Germline assignment: CDR1 SNHLY and CDR2 FYNNEI. Trimming pared 4 bases from V and 7 bases from J, leaving 8 bases between. CDR3 sequence (DNA): TGTGCCAGCAGTGCCGGAGGGGAGCAGTACTTC. Amino acids: CASSAGGEQYF.

CDR3 sequence: CACPPGGVGGANVLTF. The CDR3 coding sequence is TGTGCCTGCCCACCCGGAGGGGTAGGTGGGGCCAACGTCCTGACTTTC. The chain couples TRBV30 to TRBJ2-6; possibly TRBD2 for D (6 bases). Trimming removed 6 bases from V and 3 bases from J, with 18 bases in between. The CDR3 runs 16 residues. Germline CDR1 reads GTSNPN; CDR2 reads SVGIG (reference sequence).

The chain combines TRBV5-8 with TRBJ1-2; unclear D gene. Trimming stripped 7 bases from V and 3 bases from J, with 13 bases between. Germline V gene data show CDR1 as SGHTS and CDR2 as YDEGEE. The CDR3 length is 13 residues. DNA of the CDR3: TGTGCCAGCTGGTCGCAGGTTGACTATGGCTACACCTTC. Translating gives CASWSQVDYGYTF.

The chain combines TRBV28 with TRBJ1-6; TRBD1 agrees at 9 bases. The germline CDR1 and CDR2 sequences are MDHEN and SYDVKM. V dropped 5 bases and J dropped 6; count of bases not matched to a gene: 2. The CDR3 runs to 14 residues. As DNA, the CDR3 is TGTGCCAGCAGTCGGGGACAGGGTAATTCACCCCTCCACTTT. It encodes CASSRGQGNSPLHF.

The rearrangement links TRBV14 to TRBJ2-2; D is possibly TRBD1 (5 bases). The V end was cut by 4 bases, the J end by 6 bases, with 9 bases between. The length of the CDR3 is 13 residues. Germline V CDR1 and CDR2: SGHDN, FVKESK. For the CDR3, the DNA is TGTGCCAGCAGCCCCCGACAGTCCGGGGAGCTGTTTTTT. Protein sequence: CASSPRQSGELFF.

This clone has a single count. Other DNA sequences in the same sample also yield this CDR3. V and J are TRBV19 and TRBJ2-2, with a possible D match to TRBD1 (6 bases). The V gene lost 2 bases and the J gene lost 5 bases, with 6 bases spanning the gap. Germline-derived CDR1 and CDR2 are LNHDA and SQIVND (reference sequence). The CDR3 runs to 13 residues. The CDR3 loop reads CASSIQGTGELFF. The CDR3 DNA reads as TGTGCCAGTAGTATACAGGGGACCGGGGAGCTGTTTTTT.

This chain links TRBV7-8 with TRBJ1-1; D not certain. The CDR3 runs 12 residues. The germline gives CDR1 SGHVS, CDR2 FQNEAQ. Trimming pared 1 base from V and 11 bases from J, leaving 11 bases between. The CDR3 is CASSLGRVRAFF. The CDR3 region has the DNA TGTGCCAGCAGCTTAGGTCGGGTTAGGGCTTTCTTT.

This chain uses TRBV5-4 with TRBJ2-1; 8 bases map to TRBD2. With 1 base clipped from V and 7 bases from J, the junction kept 7 bases outside the gene matches. CDR1 is SGHNT and CDR2 is YYREEE in the germline V gene (reference sequence). The CDR3 contains 15 residues. In DNA, the CDR3 is TGTGCCAGCAGCTTGCAAGTAGCGGGATGGAATGAGCAGTTCTTC. This codes for CASSLQVAGWNEQFF.

The chain links TRBV27 to TRBJ2-2; D is unclear. V was cut by 5 bases and J by 5 bases, with 3 bases left in between. CDR1 is MNHEY, CDR2 SMNVEV, per germline (reference sequence). The CDR3 is 11 residues long. The CDR3 bases are TGTGCCAGCAGTGAGACCGGGGAGCTGTTTTTT. Protein product: CASSETGELFF.

This clone was found a few times. This rearrangement joins TRBV28 to TRBJ1-2; a weak D match, TRBD1 (5 bases). CDR1 and CDR2 from the germline V gene are MDHEN and SYDVKM. V lost 3 bases and J 8 bases, leaving 10 bases between the germline ends. CDR3 length: 12 residues. CDR3 region: CASSLPGLGYTF. The DNA for the CDR3 is TGTGCCAGCAGTTTGCCAGGGCTAGGCTACACCTTC.

The chain links TRBV28 to TRBJ2-3, with D possibly matching TRBD2 (6 bases). Germline V CDR1 and CDR2: MDHEN, SYDVKM. CDR3 size: 14 residues. V lost 2 bases to trimming and J lost 4 bases, with 10 bases between them. The CDR3 reads CASSLTGAPDTQYF. The CDR3 coding sequence is TGTGCCAGCAGTTTAACGGGAGCGCCAGATACGCAGTATTTT.

The table lists this clone with many counts. The gene calls are TRBV5-5 and TRBJ2-5, with 9 bases identical to TRBD1. This CDR3 spans 17 amino acids. CDR1 SGHKS and CDR2 YYEKEE come from the germline V gene (reference sequence). V dropped 3 bases and J dropped 5; count of bases not matched to a gene: 14. Here the CDR3 DNA reads TGTGCCAGCAGCTCCCACGGGACAGGGAAAAGGGGGGAGACCCAGTACTTC. Protein sequence: CASSSHGTGKRGETQYF.

J is TRBJ1-2 and V is TRBV19; 8 nucleotides agree with TRBD1. CDR3 length equals 16 residues. The germline V gene has CDR1 LNHDA and CDR2 SQIVND (reference sequence). J gave up 6 bases and V 5 bases, and 14 bases lay outside the gene matches. CDR3 residues: CASSPRSPDRVDGYTF. Written as DNA, the CDR3 is TGTGCCAGTAGTCCACGATCACCGGACAGGGTCGATGGCTACACCTTC.

V and J are TRBV7-3 and TRBJ2-3; weak D call: TRBD2 (7 bases). Per germline, CDR1 SGHTA and CDR2 FQGTGA. The CDR3 sequence is 17 residues long. Trimming stripped 4 bases from V and 5 bases from J, with 22 bases between. The CDR3 DNA follows: TGTGCCAGCAGCTCCCCCGCGGGGGCTCCTCGTGTAGATACGCAGTATTTT. Amino acid sequence: CASSSPAGAPRVDTQYF.

The V and J genes are TRBV7-2 and TRBJ1-6; 7 nucleotides align to TRBD1. This CDR3 has 16 amino acids. Germline V gene lookup returns CDR1 SGHTA and CDR2 FQGNSA. V was clipped by 3 bases and J by 8 bases; unmatched bases: 10. Here the CDR3 reads CASSFEYDRAYSPLHF. The CDR3 DNA reads TGTGCCAGCAGCTTCGAATATGACAGGGCTTATTCACCCCTCCACTTT.

The chain joins TRBV6-4 to TRBJ1-3, with D hard to call. The CDR3 covers 14 residues. Germline-derived CDR1 and CDR2 are MRHNA and SNTAGT. The germline V and J ends were trimmed by 2 bases and 1 base, with 6 bases remaining between them. CDR3 nucleotides: TGTGCCAGCAGTGACGAGGCTTCTGGAAACACCATATATTTT. Translating it yields CASSDEASGNTIYF.

The chain recombines TRBV5-1 with TRBJ2-5, with D perhaps TRBD1 (6 bases). The length of the CDR3 is 15 residues. CDR1 SGHRS and CDR2 YFSETQ come from the germline V gene. Trimming cost V 0 bases and J 0 bases, with 9 bases left between them. The DNA for the CDR3 is TGCGCCAGCAGCTTGGGGCAGGGGTACCAAGAGACCCAGTACTTC. Amino acids: CASSLGQGYQETQYF.

This chain connects TRBV19 to TRBJ2-1, with 11 bases identical to TRBD2. The V gene end was trimmed by 5 bases and the J gene end by 0 bases; junction bases not matched to a gene: 3. Germline-derived CDR1 and CDR2 are LNHDA and SQIVND (reference sequence). This CDR3 region has 16 residues. The DNA of the CDR3 is TGTGCCAGTAGTCCTCTAGCGGGGGGCTCCTACAATGAGCAGTTCTTC. Its translation: CASSPLAGGSYNEQFF. The full variable domain, rest sourced from reference TRBV19 and TRBJ2-1, is DGGITQSPKYLFRKEGQNVTLSCEQNLNHDAMYWYRQDPGQGLRLIYYSQIVNDFQKGDIAEGYSVSREKKESFPLTVTSAQKNPTAFYLCASSPLAGGSYNEQFFGPGTRLTVL.

The chain is built from TRBV6-5 and TRBJ2-7, with 8 bases aligning to TRBD1. The CDR3 sequence is 14 residues long. V shed 8 bases and J 3 bases; nucleotides not matched to a gene: 9. The germline gives CDR1 MNHEY, CDR2 SVGAGI. CDR3 protein: CASSSPGQGYEQYF. In nucleotides, the CDR3 is TGTGCCAGCTCTTCGCCCGGACAGGGCTACGAGCAGTACTTC.

A note on this clone: The junction differs from germline at one of its ends, possibly a read error. The V gene is TRBV19, the J gene TRBJ1-3; 7 nucleotides line up with TRBD1. This CDR3 has 12 amino acids. Germline V gene lookup returns CDR1 LNHDA and CDR2 SQIVND (reference sequence). The CDR3 DNA is TGTGCCAGTAGTATAGGATACGGGACAGCCGATTTT. Protein: CASSIGYGTADF.